These 3 T cell receptor beta chains came from one sample sequenced in a study of CD8+ T cells in alopecia areata. Extraction and reverse transcription of RNA yielded cDNA as the sequencing template. Here immunoSEQ multiplex PCR was the method, and the copy in TCRdb shows in-frame clones only, minus some. The top ten hold roughly 5% of the sample, which has under 150,000 clones, over 60% seen once. Specified treatment: oral pan-JAK inhibitor, 5-10 mg twice daily. The sample consisted of CD4+ T cells sorted from blood, taken at week 4, from a patient treated with tofacitinib. These TCRs come from a human donor with alopecia areata.

The chain combines TRBV6-5 with TRBJ1-2; maybe TRBD1 (5 bases). Germline CDR1 and CDR2: MNHEY and SVGAGI. V was shortened by 7 bases and J by 2 bases, with 14 bases between the two germline ends. There are 14 residues in the CDR3. The CDR3 loop reads CASTLGGGNYGYTF. Written as DNA, the CDR3 is TGTGCCAGCACCCTTGGGGGGGGAAACTATGGCTACACCTTC.

The J gene is TRBJ1-2, the V gene TRBV7-9; 8 nucleotides agree with TRBD1. With 5 bases clipped from V and 4 bases from J, the junction kept 3 bases outside the gene matches. The CDR3 runs to 13 residues. The germline gives CDR1 SEHNR, CDR2 FQNEAQ (reference sequence). CDR3 loop: CASSADRVYGYTF. The CDR3 DNA reads TGTGCCAGCAGCGCGGACAGGGTCTATGGCTACACCTTC.

The chain uses TRBV4-2 and TRBJ1-1, with 7 bases fitting TRBD1. The junction had 4 bases not matched to a gene; V was cut back by 8 bases and J by 1 base. CDR1 LGHNA and CDR2 YNFKEQ come from the germline V gene. The CDR3 loop spans 13 amino acids. The CDR3 here is CASGQAGNTEAFF. Written as DNA, the CDR3 is TGTGCCAGCGGACAGGCAGGGAACACTGAAGCTTTCTTT.